Listed below are T cell receptor beta chains from one sample, sequenced in a study of blood T cell repertoires in COVID-19. Clones were sequenced by immunoSEQ multiplex PCR, and TCRdb holds only the in-frame ones, with some missing. The data hold about 330,000 clones, with around 87% observed a single time. Input material: PBMCs or T cells enriched from blood (not recorded which). The receptors stem from a woman aged 25 to 39 who had recovered from COVID-19. Both conserved end residues are part of each CDR3. Fields, in order: V gene, J gene, CDR3 protein.

TRBV7-2	TRBJ1-6	CASSLGGGRGLHSPLHF
TRBV7-2	TRBJ2-3	CASSSGLAADTQYF
TRBV12-3/TRBV12-4	TRBJ2-7	CASSFEASYEQYF
TRBV11-3	TRBJ2-2	CASSLHGANTGELFF
TRBV5-1	TRBJ2-5	CASSLPNEETQYF
TRBV29-1	TRBJ2-3	CSAVPQQGFADTQYF
TRBV7-2	TRBJ1-5	CASSLRDRGPYSNQPQHF
TRBV4-2	TRBJ1-4	CASSLEQGATNEKLFF
TRBV5-1	TRBJ1-1	CASRLLRGRDTEAFF
TRBV6-5	TRBJ1-1	CASRTGDGDTEAFF
TRBV2	TRBJ1-5	CASSETSGYSNQPQHF
TRBV6-5	TRBJ2-7	CATRDRGPYEQYF
TRBV6-6	TRBJ1-2	CASSRSEGNYGYTF
TRBV10-2	TRBJ1-6	CASSTGQANNSPLHF
TRBV6-5	TRBJ1-1	CASCRNTEAFF
TRBV28	TRBJ1-2	CASSLGPAGLPNYGYTF
TRBV30	TRBJ1-1	CAWCKKDRASEAFF
TRBV28	TRBJ2-7	CASSSTAGTGSYEQYF
TRBV7-2	TRBJ2-5	CASSLNREETQYF
TRBV20-1	TRBJ1-2	CSSQGIGATF
TRBV27	TRBJ1-2	CASSPRLEQGTNGYTF
TRBV4-1	TRBJ1-3	CASSQVGRGRGKNGNTIYF
TRBV4-3	TRBJ2-1	CASSQVGSGQNEQFF
TRBV7-8	TRBJ2-2	CASSLGGLSYTGELFF
TRBV2	TRBJ1-1	CASSGMNTEAFF
TRBV6-5	TRBJ1-1	CASKSDRVGTEAFF
TRBV10-1	TRBJ1-4	CASTINENLFF
TRBV27	TRBJ1-1	CASSSRQVATSTEAFF
TRBV6-5	TRBJ2-1	CASSHAGRGDEQFF
TRBV5-4	TRBJ2-5	CASSPGTSGGGETQYF
TRBV27	TRBJ2-1	CASSYYPSSYNEQFF
TRBV5-6	TRBJ1-6	CASSSRQGGDNSPLHF
TRBV24-1	TRBJ2-2	CATSETGGANTGELFF
TRBV7-8	TRBJ1-2	CASSPLTANYGYTF
TRBV7-9	TRBJ2-2	CASSLSWGQVYTGELFF
TRBV3-1/TRBV3-2	TRBJ2-1	CASSQDRGGTGNEQFF
TRBV7-9	TRBJ1-1	CASSLDKYAEAFF